This T cell receptor beta chain stems from a study of blood T cell repertoires in COVID-19. Whole-study context: Both acute and convalescent COVID-19 samples were obtained from the United States, Italy and Spain. PBMCs, B-cell-depleted T cells, or T cells provided the cDNA or gDNA that made up the material.

Germline CDR1 is DFQATT and CDR2 is SNEGSKA (reference sequence). The length of the CDR3 is 15 residues. V was pared by 3 bases and J by 2 bases, with 11 bases between. Authors' analysis steps: Estimates of nucleated cell counts were drawn from the amplification of reference gene primers. Method: immunoSEQ multiplex PCR; TCRdb's copy keeps in-frame clones and lacks some. The DNA was the basis for D and trimming; V, J and clone size are from that table. The top ten hold over 0.95% of the sample, which has tens of thousands of clones, about nine tenths seen once. Source material: peripheral blood. The chain has TRBV20-1 and TRBJ2-6; D possibly corresponds to TRBD2 (6 bases). The receptor was isolated from a human donor in a cohort sampled during active COVID-19. The CDR3 reads CSASTEGTGANVLTF. As DNA, the CDR3 is TGCAGTGCTAGTACGGAGGGCACTGGGGCCAACGTCCTGACTTTC.